This paragraph covers one T cell receptor beta chain sequence. TCRdb's table, derived via immunoSEQ multiplex PCR, lists solely in-frame clones and lacks some. The top ten hold around 6% of the sample, which has roughly 150,000 clones, over 75% seen once. This record comes from a study of blood T cell repertoires in COVID-19. Study context: Material from acute and convalescent COVID-19 was sourced from the United States, Italy and Spain. The analysed material was cDNA or gDNA that came from T cells, B-cell-depleted T cells, or PBMCs.

The age range of participants was about 18 to 90 years, with residence in fewer than 25 US areas. Cohorts were based on clinical histories the participants reported. Germline assignment: CDR1 SGHAT and CDR2 FQNNGV. This CDR3 is built from 19 residues. After removal of 6 bases from V and 2 bases from J, the junction contained 11 bases not matched to a gene. The V call is TRBV11-2, the J call TRBJ2-3; 16 bases agree with TRBD2. The TCR sequence derives from a woman in her thirties or forties with acute COVID-19. Source material: PBMCs or T cells enriched from blood (not recorded which). DNA of the CDR3: TGTGCCAGCAGTATACCCGGGACTAGCGGGAGGGTATCCACAGATACGCAGTATTTT. Amino acid sequence: CASSIPGTSGRVSTDTQYF.